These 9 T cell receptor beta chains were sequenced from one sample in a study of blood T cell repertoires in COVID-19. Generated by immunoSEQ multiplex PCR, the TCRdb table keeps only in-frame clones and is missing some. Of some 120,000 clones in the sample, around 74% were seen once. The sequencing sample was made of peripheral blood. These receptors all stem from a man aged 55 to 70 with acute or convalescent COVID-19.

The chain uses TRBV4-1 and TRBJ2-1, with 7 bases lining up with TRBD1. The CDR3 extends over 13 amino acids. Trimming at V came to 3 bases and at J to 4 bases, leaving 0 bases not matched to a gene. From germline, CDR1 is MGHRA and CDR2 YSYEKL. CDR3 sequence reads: CASSQGQYNEQFF. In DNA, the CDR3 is TGCGCCAGCAGCCAGGGACAGTACAATGAGCAGTTCTTC.

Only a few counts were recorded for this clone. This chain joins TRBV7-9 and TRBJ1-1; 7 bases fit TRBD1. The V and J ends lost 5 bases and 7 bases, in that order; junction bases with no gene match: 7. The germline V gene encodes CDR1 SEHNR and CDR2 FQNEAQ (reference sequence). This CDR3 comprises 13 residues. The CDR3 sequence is CASSGTGTVEAFF. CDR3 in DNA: TGTGCCAGCAGCGGGACGGGGACAGTTGAAGCTTTCTTT. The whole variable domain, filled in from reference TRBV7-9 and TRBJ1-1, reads DTGVSQNPRHKITKRGQNVTFRCDPISEHNRLYWYRQTLGQGPEFLTYFQNEAQLEKSRLLSDRFSAERPKGSFSTLEIQRTEQGDSAMYLCASSGTGTVEAFFGQGTRLTVV.

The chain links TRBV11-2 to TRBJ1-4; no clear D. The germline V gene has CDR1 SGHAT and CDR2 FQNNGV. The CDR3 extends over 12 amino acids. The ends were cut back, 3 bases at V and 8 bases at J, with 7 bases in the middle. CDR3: CASSFAGEKLFF. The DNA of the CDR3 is TGTGCCAGCAGCTTTGCAGGAGAAAAACTGTTTTTT.

Written as DNA, the CDR3 is TGTGCCAGTAGTATAGGAGAGGATAGCAATCAGCCCCAGCATTTT. It is translated as CASSIGEDSNQPQHF. V and J are TRBV19 and TRBJ1-5; D gene unclear. Trimming took 1 base from V and 0 from J, leaving 7 bases between them. Germline V CDR1 and CDR2: LNHDA, SQIVND (reference sequence). The length of the CDR3 is 15 residues.

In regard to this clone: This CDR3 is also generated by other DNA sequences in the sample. The CDR3 protein is CATSRDMAGNQPQHF. The CDR3 DNA reads as TGTGCCACCAGCAGAGATATGGCGGGGAATCAGCCCCAGCATTTT. J is TRBJ1-5 and V is TRBV15; D is unclear. The CDR3 runs to 15 residues. V was trimmed by 0 bases and J by 4 bases, leaving 10 bases between them. Germline V gene data show CDR1 as LNHNV and CDR2 as YYDKDF (reference sequence).

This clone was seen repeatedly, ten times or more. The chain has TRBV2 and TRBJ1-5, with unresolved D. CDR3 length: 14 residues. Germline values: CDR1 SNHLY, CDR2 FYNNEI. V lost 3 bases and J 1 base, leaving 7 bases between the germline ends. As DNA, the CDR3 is TGTGCCAGCAGTGATACTTCCAGCAATCAGCCCCAGCATTTT. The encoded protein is CASSDTSSNQPQHF.

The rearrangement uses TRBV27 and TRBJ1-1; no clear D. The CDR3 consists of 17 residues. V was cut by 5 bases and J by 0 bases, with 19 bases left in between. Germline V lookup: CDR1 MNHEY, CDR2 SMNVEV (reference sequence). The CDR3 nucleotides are TGTGCCAGCAGTCGCCAGACCGGAGATACTATGAACACTGAAGCTTTCTTT. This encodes CASSRQTGDTMNTEAFF.

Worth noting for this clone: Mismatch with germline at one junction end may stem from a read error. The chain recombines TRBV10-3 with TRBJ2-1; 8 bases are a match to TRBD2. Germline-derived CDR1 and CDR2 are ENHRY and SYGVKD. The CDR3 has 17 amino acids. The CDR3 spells CAISRTQAGASFNEQFF. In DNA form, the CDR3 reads TGTGCCATCAGTCGAACCCAAGCGGGAGCCTCCTTCAATGAGCAGTTCTTC.

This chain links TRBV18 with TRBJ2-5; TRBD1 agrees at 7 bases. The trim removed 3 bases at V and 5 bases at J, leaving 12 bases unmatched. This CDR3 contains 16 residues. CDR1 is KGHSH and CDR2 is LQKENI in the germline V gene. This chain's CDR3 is CASSPPAGGFMETQYF. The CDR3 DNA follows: TGTGCCAGCTCACCGCCGGCAGGGGGTTTTATGGAGACCCAGTACTTC.